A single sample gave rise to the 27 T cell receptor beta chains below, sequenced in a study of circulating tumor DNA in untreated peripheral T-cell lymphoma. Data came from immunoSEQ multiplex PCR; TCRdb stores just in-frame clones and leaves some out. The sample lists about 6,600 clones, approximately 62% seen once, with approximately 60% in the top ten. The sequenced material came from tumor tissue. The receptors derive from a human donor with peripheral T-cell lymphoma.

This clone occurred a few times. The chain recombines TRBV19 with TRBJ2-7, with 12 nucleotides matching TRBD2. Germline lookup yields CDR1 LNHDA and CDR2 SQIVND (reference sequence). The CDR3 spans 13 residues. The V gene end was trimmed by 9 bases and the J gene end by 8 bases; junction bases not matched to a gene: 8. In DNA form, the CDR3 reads TGTGCCAGCCGGACTAGCGGGGATCGCAAGCAGTACTTC. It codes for CASRTSGDRKQYF.

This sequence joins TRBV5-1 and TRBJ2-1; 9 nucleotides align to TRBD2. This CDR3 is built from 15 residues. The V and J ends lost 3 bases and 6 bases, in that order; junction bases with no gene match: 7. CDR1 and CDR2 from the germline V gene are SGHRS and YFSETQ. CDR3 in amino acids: CASSSTGTSLNEQFF. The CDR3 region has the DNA TGCGCCAGCAGCTCCACCGGGACTAGCCTCAATGAGCAGTTCTTC.

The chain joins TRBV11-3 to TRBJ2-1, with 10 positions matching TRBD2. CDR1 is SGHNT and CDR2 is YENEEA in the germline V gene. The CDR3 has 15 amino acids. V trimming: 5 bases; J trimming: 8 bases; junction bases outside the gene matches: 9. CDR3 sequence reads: CASSQLTSGRDEQFF. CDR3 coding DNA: TGTGCCAGCAGCCAGCTGACTAGCGGGCGAGATGAGCAGTTCTTC. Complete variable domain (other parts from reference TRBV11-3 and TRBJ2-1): EAGVVQSPRYKIIEKKQPVAFWCNPISGHNTLYWYLQNLGQGPELLIRYENEEAVDDSQLPKDRFSAERLKGVDSTLKIQPAELGDSAVYLCASSQLTSGRDEQFFGPGTRLTVL.

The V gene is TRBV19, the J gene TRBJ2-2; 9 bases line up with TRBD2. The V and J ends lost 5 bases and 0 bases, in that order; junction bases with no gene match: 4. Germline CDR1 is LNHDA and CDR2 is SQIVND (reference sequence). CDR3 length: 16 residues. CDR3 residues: CASSYSSGANTGELFF. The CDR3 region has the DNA TGTGCCAGTAGTTACTCTAGCGGGGCGAACACCGGGGAGCTGTTTTTT.

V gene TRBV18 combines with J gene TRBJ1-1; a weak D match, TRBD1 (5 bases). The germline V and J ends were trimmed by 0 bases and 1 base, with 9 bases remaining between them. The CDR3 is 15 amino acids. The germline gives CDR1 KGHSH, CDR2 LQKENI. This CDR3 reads CASSPPLGENTEAFF. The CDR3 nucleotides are TGTGCCAGCTCACCACCCCTGGGGGAGAACACTGAAGCTTTCTTT. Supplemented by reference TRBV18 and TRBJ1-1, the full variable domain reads NAGVMQNPRHLVRRRGQEARLRCSPMKGHSHVYWYRQLPEEGLKFMVYLQKENIIDESGMPKERFSAEFPKEGPSILRIQQVVRGDSAAYFCASSPPLGENTEAFFGQGTRLTVV.

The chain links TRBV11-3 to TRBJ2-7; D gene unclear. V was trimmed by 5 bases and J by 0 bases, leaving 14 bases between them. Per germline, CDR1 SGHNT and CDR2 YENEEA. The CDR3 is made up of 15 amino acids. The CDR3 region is CASSTTDTASYEQYF. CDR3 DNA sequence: TGTGCCAGCAGCACCACCGACACTGCCTCCTACGAGCAGTACTTC.

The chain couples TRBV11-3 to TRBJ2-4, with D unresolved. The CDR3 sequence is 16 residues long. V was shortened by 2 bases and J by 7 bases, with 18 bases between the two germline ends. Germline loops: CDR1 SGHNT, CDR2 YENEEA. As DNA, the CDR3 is TGTGCCAGCAGCTTAAACGGAGTGGTAGGAGTTAACATTCAGTACTTC. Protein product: CASSLNGVVGVNIQYF.

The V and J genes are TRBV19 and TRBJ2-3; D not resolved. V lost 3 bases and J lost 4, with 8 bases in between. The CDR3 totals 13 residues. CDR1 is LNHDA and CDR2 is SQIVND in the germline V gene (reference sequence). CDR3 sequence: CASSMQIPDTQYF. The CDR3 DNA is TGTGCCAGTAGTATGCAGATCCCAGATACGCAGTATTTT.

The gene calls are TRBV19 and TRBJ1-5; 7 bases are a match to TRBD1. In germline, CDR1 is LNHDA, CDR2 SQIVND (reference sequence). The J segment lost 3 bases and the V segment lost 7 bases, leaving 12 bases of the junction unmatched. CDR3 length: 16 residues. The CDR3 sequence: CASIPQGGRDNQPQHF. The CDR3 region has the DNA TGTGCCAGTATCCCTCAGGGGGGAAGGGACAATCAGCCCCAGCATTTT.

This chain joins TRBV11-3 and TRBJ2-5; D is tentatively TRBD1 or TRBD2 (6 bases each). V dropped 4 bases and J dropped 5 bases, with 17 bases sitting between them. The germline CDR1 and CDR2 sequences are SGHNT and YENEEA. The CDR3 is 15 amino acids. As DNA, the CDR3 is TGTGCCAGCAGCTCGTCGGAGGGGGTGGGCGAGACCCAGTACTTC. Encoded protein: CASSSSEGVGETQYF.

For the CDR3, the DNA is TGTGCCAGCAGCACCCTAGGGAGCGAGCAGTACTTC. Its protein is CASSTLGSEQYF. V and J are TRBV27 and TRBJ2-7; D is perhaps TRBD2 (5 bases). The CDR3 has 12 residues. V shed 6 bases and J shed 6 bases, with 12 bases lying between them. Germline V gene sequence: CDR1 MNHEY, CDR2 SMNVEV (reference sequence).

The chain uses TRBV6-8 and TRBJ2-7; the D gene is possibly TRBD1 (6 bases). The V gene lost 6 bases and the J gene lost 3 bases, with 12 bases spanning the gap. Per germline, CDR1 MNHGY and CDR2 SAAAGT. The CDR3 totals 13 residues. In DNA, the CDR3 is TGTGCCAGCAGCGACACAGGGTTCTACGAGCAGTACTTC. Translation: CASSDTGFYEQYF.

The CDR3 bases are TGTGCCAGCTCACCCGACAGTAGCACAGATACGCAGTATTTT. Protein sequence: CASSPDSSTDTQYF. This chain joins TRBV18 and TRBJ2-3, with D possibly matching TRBD1 (5 bases). Trimming left V 3 bases short and J 0 bases short, with 7 bases between. Germline V CDR1 and CDR2: KGHSH, LQKENI. This CDR3 contains 14 residues. The complete variable domain, with remaining parts taken from reference TRBV18 and TRBJ2-3, reads NAGVMQNPRHLVRRRGQEARLRCSPMKGHSHVYWYRQLPEEGLKFMVYLQKENIIDESGMPKERFSAEFPKEGPSILRIQQVVRGDSAAYFCASSPDSSTDTQYFGPGTRLTVL.

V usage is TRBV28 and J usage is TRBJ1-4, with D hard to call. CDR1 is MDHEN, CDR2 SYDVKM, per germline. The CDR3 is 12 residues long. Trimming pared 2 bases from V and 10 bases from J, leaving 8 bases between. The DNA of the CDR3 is TGTGCCAGCAGTTTAGAAACTGGAAAACTGTTTTTT. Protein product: CASSLETGKLFF. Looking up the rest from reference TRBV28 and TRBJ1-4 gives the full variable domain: DVKVTQSSRYLVKRTGEKVFLECVQDMDHENMFWYRQDPGLGLRLIYFSYDVKMKEKGDIPEGYSVSREKKERFSLILESASTNQTSMYLCASSLETGKLFFGSGTQLSVL.

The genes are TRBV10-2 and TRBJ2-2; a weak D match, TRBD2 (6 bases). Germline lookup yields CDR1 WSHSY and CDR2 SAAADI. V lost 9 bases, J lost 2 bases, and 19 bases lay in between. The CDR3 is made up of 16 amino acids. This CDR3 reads CARVGNAGSNTGELFF. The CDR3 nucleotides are TGCGCCAGGGTGGGTAACGCGGGATCAAACACCGGGGAGCTGTTTTTT.

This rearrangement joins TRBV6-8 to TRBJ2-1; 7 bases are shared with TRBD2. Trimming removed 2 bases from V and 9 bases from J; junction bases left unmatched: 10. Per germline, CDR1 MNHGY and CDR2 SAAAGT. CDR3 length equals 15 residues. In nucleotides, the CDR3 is TGTGCCAGCAGTTACGGGGACTACCTTATTGGTGAGCAGTTCTTC. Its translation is CASSYGDYLIGEQFF.

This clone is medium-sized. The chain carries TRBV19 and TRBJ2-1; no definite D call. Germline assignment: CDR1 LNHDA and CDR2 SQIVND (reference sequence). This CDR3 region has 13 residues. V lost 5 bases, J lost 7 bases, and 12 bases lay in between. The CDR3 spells CASSWSVGNEQFF. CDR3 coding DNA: TGTGCCAGTAGTTGGAGTGTCGGGAATGAGCAGTTCTTC.

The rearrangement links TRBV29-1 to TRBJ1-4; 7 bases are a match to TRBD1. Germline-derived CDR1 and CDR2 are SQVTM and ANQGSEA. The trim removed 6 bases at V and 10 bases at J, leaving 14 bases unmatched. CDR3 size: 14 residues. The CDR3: CSVTNQGVGGKLFF. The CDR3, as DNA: TGCAGCGTAACCAACCAGGGGGTAGGGGGAAAACTGTTTTTT.

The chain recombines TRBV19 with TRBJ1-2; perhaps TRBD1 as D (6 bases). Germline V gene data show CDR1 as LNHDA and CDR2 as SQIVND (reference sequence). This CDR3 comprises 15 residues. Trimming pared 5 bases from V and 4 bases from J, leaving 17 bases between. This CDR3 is CASSPSRQGSYGYTF. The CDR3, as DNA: TGTGCCAGTAGTCCCTCGCGGCAGGGGAGCTATGGCTACACCTTC.

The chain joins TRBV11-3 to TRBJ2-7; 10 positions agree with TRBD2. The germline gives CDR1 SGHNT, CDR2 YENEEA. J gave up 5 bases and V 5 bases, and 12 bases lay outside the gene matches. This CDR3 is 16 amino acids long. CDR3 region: CASSQTSTGTSDEQYF. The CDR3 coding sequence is TGTGCCAGCAGCCAGACGTCCACCGGGACTAGCGACGAGCAGTACTTC.

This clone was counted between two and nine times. CDR3 loop: CAITHDRAVQYF. CDR3 nucleotide sequence: TGTGCCATCACTCACGACAGGGCGGTGCAGTACTTC. The chain combines TRBV6-8 with TRBJ2-7, with 7 bases fitting TRBD1. This CDR3 has 12 amino acids. Germline V CDR1 and CDR2: MNHGY, SAAAGT. V gave up 10 bases and J gave up 9 bases; unmatched junction bases: 12.

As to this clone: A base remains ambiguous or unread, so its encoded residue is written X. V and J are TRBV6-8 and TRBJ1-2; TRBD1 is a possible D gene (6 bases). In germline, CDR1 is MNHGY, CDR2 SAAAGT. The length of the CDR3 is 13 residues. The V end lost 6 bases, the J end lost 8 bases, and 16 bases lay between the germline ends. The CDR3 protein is CASSPXGARGYTF. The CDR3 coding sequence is TGTGCCAGCAGCCCGRGGGGGGCGAGAGGCTACACCTTC.

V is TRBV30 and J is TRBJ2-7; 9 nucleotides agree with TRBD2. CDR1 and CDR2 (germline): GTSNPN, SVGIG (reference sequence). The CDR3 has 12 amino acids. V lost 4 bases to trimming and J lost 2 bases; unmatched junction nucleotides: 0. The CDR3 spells CAWTSGAYEQYF. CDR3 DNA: TGTGCCTGGACTAGCGGGGCCTACGAGCAGTACTTC.

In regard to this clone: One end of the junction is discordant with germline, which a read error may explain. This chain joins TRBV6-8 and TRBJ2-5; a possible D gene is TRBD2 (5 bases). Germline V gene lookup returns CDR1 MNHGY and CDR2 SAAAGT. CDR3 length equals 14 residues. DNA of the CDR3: TGTGCCATCAGTGTCGACGGGGTGGAAGAGACCCAGTACTTC. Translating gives CAISVDGVEETQYF.

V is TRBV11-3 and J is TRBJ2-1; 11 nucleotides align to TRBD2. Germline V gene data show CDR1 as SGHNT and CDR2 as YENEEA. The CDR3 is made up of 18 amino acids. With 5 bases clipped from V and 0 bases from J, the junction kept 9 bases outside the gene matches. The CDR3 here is CASSDPGTSGSSYNEQFF. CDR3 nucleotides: TGTGCCAGCAGCGATCCCGGGACTAGCGGAAGCTCCTACAATGAGCAGTTCTTC. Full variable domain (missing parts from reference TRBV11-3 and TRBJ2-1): EAGVVQSPRYKIIEKKQPVAFWCNPISGHNTLYWYLQNLGQGPELLIRYENEEAVDDSQLPKDRFSAERLKGVDSTLKIQPAELGDSAVYLCASSDPGTSGSSYNEQFFGPGTRLTVL.

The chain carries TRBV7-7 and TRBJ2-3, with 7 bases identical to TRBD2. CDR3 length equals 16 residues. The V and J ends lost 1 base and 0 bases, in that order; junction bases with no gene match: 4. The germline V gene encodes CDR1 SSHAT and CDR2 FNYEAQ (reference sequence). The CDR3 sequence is CASSLGTRSSTDTQYF. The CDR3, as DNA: TGTGCCAGCAGCTTAGGGACTAGATCGAGCACAGATACGCAGTATTTT.

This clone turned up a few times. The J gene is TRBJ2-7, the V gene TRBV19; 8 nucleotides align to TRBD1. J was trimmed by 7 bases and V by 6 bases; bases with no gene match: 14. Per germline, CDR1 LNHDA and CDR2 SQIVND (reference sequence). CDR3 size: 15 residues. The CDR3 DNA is TGTGCCAGTAGCCTTTCGGGACAGGCAAGGGTTGAGCAGTACTTC. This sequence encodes CASSLSGQARVEQYF.